The sequence of this T cell receptor beta chain was determined in a study of T cell clonotyping in hematopoietic cell transplantation. Overall study context: Pretransplant recipient samples were taken after cytoreduction. The study's findings and limits: Higher Inverse Simpson Index values in graft donor and pretransplant recipient predicted broader posttransplant TCR diversity.

The sample's time point: recipient sample about 28 days before transplant, after cytoreduction. Recipient blood drawn about 28 days pretransplant and days 30, 100, 180 after. Germline-derived CDR1 and CDR2 are MNHEY and SVGAGI. The CDR3 is 15 residues long. With V trimmed by 0 bases and J by 2 bases, 3 bases remained unmatched. This clone has just one count. Its antigen is undetermined. The table came from immunoSEQ multiplex PCR; TCRdb's copy has only in-frame clones and leaves some out. This sample has approximately 22,000 clones, with around 90% found just once. This receptor was identified in a man aged 18 to 35 with biphenotypic leukemia. Some clones in this sample may be carry-over from other donors' samples. V gene TRBV6-5 combines with J gene TRBJ2-5; 7 bases map to TRBD1. Sample: peripheral blood mononuclear cells, taken before stem cell transplant. The CDR3: CASSYSPGQQETQYF. The CDR3 DNA follows: TGTGCCAGCAGTTACTCCCCGGGACAGCAAGAGACCCAGTACTTC.